Here is one T cell receptor (beta chain) with its context. Trimming removed 6 bases at V and 8 bases at J, with 13 bases between. CDR1 and CDR2 from the germline V gene are LGHNT and FRNRAP. The CDR3 extends over 13 amino acids. Together with a sample-barcoded 5' primer, a J-beta primer mix was included in a second PCR lasting about 7 to 11 cycles. A minimum of 2.5 million CDR3-containing paired-end reads was obtained for each sample. Via MiXCR, TCRdb re-called the 5' RACE reads, giving one row per CDR3 protein. The table has approximately 780,000 distinct CDR3 sequences, 20% to 30% seen once. This record comes from a study of blood T cells in healthy people across ages. The sample was also reused in another study, on T cells of mothers and their children. That source notes: Over 8 million TCR beta CDR3 reads were obtained from each mother, and some 3.1 million from each child.

The material sequenced was blood. The chain couples TRBV12-5 to TRBJ1-4; no reliable D call. The TCR originated in a boy between 10 and 17 years old in good health. CDR3 loop: CASGPPQGEKLFF. CDR3 coding DNA: TGTGCTAGTGGACCGCCCCAAGGGGAAAAACTGTTTTTT.